The next 27 T cell receptor beta chains were all read from a single sample in a study of blood T cell repertoires in COVID-19. TCRdb keeps only in-frame clones here, not all; method: immunoSEQ multiplex PCR. The table includes a few hundred thousand clones, 89% detected once. What was sequenced was PBMCs or T cells enriched from blood (not recorded which). The receptors here all came from a woman in her twenties or thirties who had recovered from COVID-19.

This clone has more than one count but fewer than ten. The chain recombines TRBV2 with TRBJ2-7; D might be TRBD2 (6 bases). The CDR3 contains 16 residues. Germline V gene data show CDR1 as SNHLY and CDR2 as FYNNEI. Trimming took 2 bases from V and 7 from J, leaving 21 bases between them. The CDR3 DNA reads as TGTGCCAGCAGTGAATCGGTGGACTACATCCTATGGGAGCAGTACTTC. This codes for CASSESVDYILWEQYF.

This chain connects TRBV30 to TRBJ2-1; TRBD2 matches 12 bases. With V trimmed by 4 bases and J by 2 bases, 6 bases remained unmatched. CDR3 length equals 16 residues. Germline V gene sequence: CDR1 GTSNPN, CDR2 SVGIG (reference sequence). The CDR3 DNA sequence: TGTGCCTGGACTCACCTAGCGGGAGGGACCTACAATGAGCAGTTCTTC. This gives the protein CAWTHLAGGTYNEQFF.

The chain carries TRBV5-1 and TRBJ1-1; D unresolved. Germline-derived CDR1 and CDR2 are SGHRS and YFSETQ. CDR3 length: 11 residues. V was shortened by 6 bases and J by 3 bases, with 6 bases between the two germline ends. The CDR3 region is CASKGDTEAFF. The CDR3 DNA follows: TGCGCCAGCAAAGGAGACACTGAAGCTTTCTTT.

This chain uses TRBV28 with TRBJ1-1; D remains unclear. The V end lost 1 base, the J end lost 3 bases, and 6 bases lay between the germline ends. Looked up from germline, CDR1 is MDHEN and CDR2 is SYDVKM. The CDR3 consists of 13 residues. CDR3 DNA sequence: TGTGCCAGCAGTTTATATCGGGACACTGAAGCTTTCTTT. This sequence encodes CASSLYRDTEAFF. Full variable domain (missing parts from reference TRBV28 and TRBJ1-1): DVKVTQSSRYLVKRTGEKVFLECVQDMDHENMFWYRQDPGLGLRLIYFSYDVKMKEKGDIPEGYSVSREKKERFSLILESASTNQTSMYLCASSLYRDTEAFFGQGTRLTVV.

V usage is TRBV19 and J usage is TRBJ2-2, with 10 nucleotides matching TRBD2. CDR1 LNHDA and CDR2 SQIVND come from the germline V gene (reference sequence). J lost 3 bases, V lost 5 bases, and 9 bases had no gene match. The CDR3 totals 17 residues. CDR3 coding DNA: TGTGCCAGTAGTCGGTACAGCGGGAGGGCGGACACCGGGGAGCTGTTTTTT. Protein product: CASSRYSGRADTGELFF.

The rearrangement joins TRBV3-1 (or the pseudogene TRBV3-2) to TRBJ2-6; D is possibly TRBD1 (5 bases). The CDR3 covers 16 residues. Germline V gene data show CDR1 as LGHDT and CDR2 as YNNKEL (reference sequence). V was shortened by 3 bases and J by 0 bases, with 9 bases between the two germline ends. The chain's CDR3 is CASSHRVRSGANVLTF. The CDR3 region has the DNA TGTGCCAGCAGCCACAGGGTTCGCTCTGGGGCCAACGTCCTGACTTTC.

The genes are TRBV9 and TRBJ2-5; D not resolved. Trimming pared 4 bases from V and 0 bases from J, leaving 7 bases between. The CDR3 spans 13 residues. Germline CDR1 is SGDLS and CDR2 is YYNGEE. The CDR3 loop reads CASSPQDQETQYF. The CDR3 region has the DNA TGTGCCAGCAGCCCCCAGGACCAAGAGACCCAGTACTTC.

In this sample, this clone turned up once. The gene calls are TRBV5-1 and TRBJ1-4; D is uncertain. The CDR3 contains 17 residues. The V gene lost 2 bases and the J gene lost 4 bases, with 18 bases spanning the gap. The V gene's germline CDR1 is SGHRS and CDR2 YFSETQ. The CDR3 loop is CASSFNLGGGSNEKLFF. In DNA form, the CDR3 reads TGCGCCAGCAGCTTCAATTTAGGAGGTGGTAGTAATGAAAAACTGTTTTTT.

This clone was picked up one time. The gene calls are TRBV19 and TRBJ1-6; tentatively, D is TRBD1 (5 bases). The CDR3 is made up of 15 amino acids. V dropped 3 bases and J dropped 4 bases, with 10 bases sitting between them. The V gene's germline CDR1 is LNHDA and CDR2 SQIVND (reference sequence). Here the CDR3 DNA reads TGTGCCAGTAGTATGTCGACAGTATATAATTCACCCCTCCACTTT. Translation: CASSMSTVYNSPLHF.

The chain joins TRBV5-4 to TRBJ2-7; 7 bases are shared with TRBD2. The CDR3 is made up of 14 amino acids. Per germline, CDR1 SGHNT and CDR2 YYREEE (reference sequence). Trimming cost V 3 bases and J 3 bases; bases outside gene matches: 6. The CDR3 DNA is TGTGCCAGCAGCTCCGAGCGGGGCCGCTACGAGCAGTACTTC. It is translated as CASSSERGRYEQYF.

The chain joins TRBV15 to TRBJ1-1; D gene unclear. This CDR3 region has 16 residues. The germline CDR1 and CDR2 sequences are LNHNV and YYDKDF (reference sequence). V was pared by 0 bases and J by 0 bases, with 11 bases between. The CDR3 spells CATSRDTGSMNTEAFF. CDR3 nucleotides: TGTGCCACCAGCAGAGATACTGGTAGCATGAACACTGAAGCTTTCTTT.

The chain recombines TRBV28 with TRBJ1-2; 7 bases line up with TRBD1. The CDR3 spans 14 residues. The J segment lost 4 bases and the V segment lost 5 bases, leaving 7 bases of the junction unmatched. Germline values: CDR1 MDHEN, CDR2 SYDVKM. CDR3 loop: CASSPPTGPYGYTF. CDR3 nucleotide sequence: TGTGCCAGCAGTCCCCCGACAGGGCCCTATGGCTACACCTTC.

This clone was recorded once. The V and J genes are TRBV4-3 and TRBJ2-1, with 8 bases matching TRBD2. The trim removed 2 bases at V and 9 bases at J, leaving 9 bases unmatched. The CDR3 loop spans 15 amino acids. From germline, CDR1 is LGHNA and CDR2 YSLEER. The CDR3 sequence: CASSQQPGLGIEQFF. CDR3 bases: TGCGCCAGCAGCCAACAACCGGGACTAGGGATTGAGCAGTTCTTC.

This chain connects TRBV28 to TRBJ2-1; 11 bases align to TRBD2. This CDR3 region has 15 residues. The germline CDR1 and CDR2 sequences are MDHEN and SYDVKM. V was pared by 3 bases and J by 6 bases, with 4 bases of the junction left unmatched. CDR3 DNA: TGTGCCAGCAGTTTCGGGACTAGCGGACCCAATGAGCAGTTCTTC. It yields the protein CASSFGTSGPNEQFF.

This clone was found once. The CDR3 DNA reads TGTGCCAGCTCACCGCAGGGGGCGGAGAATTCACCCCTCCACTTT. It translates to CASSPQGAENSPLHF. V and J are TRBV18 and TRBJ1-6; 8 bases are a match to TRBD1. The germline V gene has CDR1 KGHSH and CDR2 LQKENI. This CDR3 is built from 15 residues. V shed 3 bases and J 7 bases; nucleotides not matched to a gene: 5.

V is TRBV29-1 and J is TRBJ2-4; D possibly corresponds to TRBD2 (6 bases). With 6 bases removed from V and 11 bases from J, the gap between germline ends came to 17 bases. Germline V CDR1 and CDR2: SQVTM, ANQGSEA. CDR3 length: 12 amino acids. DNA of the CDR3: TGCAGCGTCACCGACGGGACTTTTCTTCAGTACTTC. This gives the protein CSVTDGTFLQYF.

The rearrangement links TRBV9 to TRBJ1-3; 9 bases align to TRBD1. J was trimmed by 0 bases and V by 4 bases; bases with no gene match: 5. The CDR3 has 16 amino acids. The germline V gene encodes CDR1 SGDLS and CDR2 YYNGEE. The CDR3 spells CASSFGTGSSGNTIYF. DNA for the CDR3: TGTGCCAGCAGCTTTGGGACAGGGAGCTCTGGAAACACCATATATTTT.

The CDR3 bases are TGTGCCATCACCATGGGACTAGCGGGAGGCTCTGACCCAGATACGCAGTATTTT. Amino acids: CAITMGLAGGSDPDTQYF. The chain joins TRBV10-3 to TRBJ2-3, with 15 bases identical to TRBD2. The CDR3 is made up of 18 amino acids. Germline-derived CDR1 and CDR2 are ENHRY and SYGVKD. Germline trimming cut 7 bases from V and 4 bases from J; bases unmatched to any gene: 12.

The V call is TRBV5-4, the J call TRBJ1-4; TRBD1 matches 9 bases. Germline trimming cut 4 bases from V and 4 bases from J; bases unmatched to any gene: 2. Germline values: CDR1 SGHNT, CDR2 YYREEE (reference sequence). The CDR3 totals 14 residues. The chain's CDR3 is CASSRTGVNEKLFF. In DNA, the CDR3 is TGTGCCAGCAGCCGGACAGGGGTTAATGAAAAACTGTTTTTT. The complete variable domain, with remaining parts taken from reference TRBV5-4 and TRBJ1-4, reads ETGVTQSPTHLIKTRGQQVTLRCSSQSGHNTVSWYQQALGQGPQFIFQYYREEENGRGNFPPRFSGLQFPNYSSELNVNALELDDSALYLCASSRTGVNEKLFFGSGTQLSVL.

The genes are TRBV4-1 and TRBJ2-6; no clear D. CDR1 is MGHRA and CDR2 is YSYEKL in the germline V gene. V lost 3 bases and J lost 0, with 15 bases in between. The CDR3 loop spans 18 amino acids. CDR3 DNA: TGCGCCAGCAGCCATCCAGCGCGCGCATACTCTGGGGCCAACGTCCTGACTTTC. Translating it yields CASSHPARAYSGANVLTF.

The V and J genes are TRBV9 and TRBJ2-7; D is possibly TRBD2 (5 bases). V lost 4 bases and J 2 bases, leaving 16 bases between the germline ends. Germline lookup yields CDR1 SGDLS and CDR2 YYNGEE. The CDR3 runs to 15 residues. The CDR3 protein is CASSPRGADAYEQYF. CDR3 bases: TGTGCCAGCAGCCCGAGAGGAGCGGATGCCTACGAGCAGTACTTC.

The chain combines TRBV15 with TRBJ1-1; the D is unclear. Per the germline V gene, CDR1 is LNHNV and CDR2 is YYDKDF (reference sequence). The CDR3 loop spans 13 amino acids. V lost 1 base and J 1 base, leaving 4 bases between the germline ends. The CDR3 region is CATSRGQNTEAFF. The DNA for the CDR3 is TGTGCCACCAGCAGAGGACAGAACACTGAAGCTTTCTTT.

The rearrangement uses TRBV27 and TRBJ1-5, with D hard to call. This CDR3 region has 15 residues. V gave up 4 bases and J gave up 6 bases, with 16 bases separating them. CDR1 MNHEY and CDR2 SMNVEV come from the germline V gene (reference sequence). The CDR3 nucleotides are TGTGCCAGCAGTTCCACCATTTTTGGAGGTCAGCCCCAGCATTTT. This gives the protein CASSSTIFGGQPQHF.

V is TRBV5-1 and J is TRBJ2-4; 10 bases align to TRBD2. Trimming removed 0 bases from V and 7 bases from J; junction bases left unmatched: 1. The CDR3 extends over 14 amino acids. Germline V gene data show CDR1 as SGHRS and CDR2 as YFSETQ. This CDR3 is CASSLEREGNIQYF. The CDR3 DNA reads as TGCGCCAGCAGCTTGGAGCGGGAGGGGAACATTCAGTACTTC.

This clone was detected once. The genes are TRBV7-2 and TRBJ1-2; D gene unclear. This CDR3 comprises 15 residues. The V and J ends lost 5 bases and 6 bases respectively, with 19 bases between them. Germline V gene lookup returns CDR1 SGHTA and CDR2 FQGNSA. CDR3 sequence: CASSQPAEPGNGYTF. CDR3 in DNA: TGTGCCAGCAGCCAACCCGCCGAACCCGGGAATGGCTACACCTTC. Using reference TRBV7-2 and TRBJ1-2 for the parts outside the CDR3, the full variable domain is GAGVSQSPSNKVTEKGKDVELRCDPISGHTALYWYRQSLGQGLEFLIYFQGNSAPDKSGLPSDRFSAERTGGSVSTLTIQRTQQEDSAVYLCASSQPAEPGNGYTFGSGTRLTVV.

This clone was seen just once. The J gene is TRBJ2-2, the V gene TRBV6-2 or TRBV6-3; 8 bases match TRBD2. Germline CDR1 and CDR2: MNHEY and SVGEGT. The CDR3 totals 15 residues. Trimming took 6 bases from V and 2 from J; bases not matched to a gene: 5. CDR3 coding DNA: TGTGCCAGCAGCGTAGCGGGACAAAACACCGGGGAGCTGTTTTTT. Amino acid sequence: CASSVAGQNTGELFF.

The rearrangement joins TRBV3-1 (or the pseudogene TRBV3-2) to TRBJ2-7, with 10 nucleotides matching TRBD2. Germline CDR1 reads LGHDT; CDR2 reads YNNKEL (reference sequence). CDR3 length equals 14 residues. Trimming removed 4 bases from V and 6 bases from J; junction bases left unmatched: 6. The CDR3 reads CASSLGTSDSEQYF. The CDR3 nucleotides read TGTGCCAGCAGCCTCGGGACTAGCGACTCCGAGCAGTACTTC.